This T cell receptor (beta chain) was sequenced for a study of identical twins. A remark on this clonotype: The antigen remains unidentified.

MiXCR, applied by TCRdb to the 5' RACE reads, yields one record per CDR3 protein. The sample lists about 890,000 distinct CDR3 sequences; 9% to 15% were seen once. The study, taken as a whole, reports: Models predicted too little out-of-frame TCR alpha sharing in monozygotic twins.

This sample was also put to use in a study of yellow fever vaccine responses in identical twins.

This sequence originates from a woman under 30 in good health. Material: PBMCs.

This CDR3 reads CASSLYWDEQYF. The CDR3 bases are TGTGCCAGCAGTTTATATTGGGACGAGCAGTACTTC. The rearrangement joins TRBV27 to TRBJ2-7; D gene ambiguous. Germline assignment: CDR1 MNHEY and CDR2 SMNVEV (reference sequence). This CDR3 region has 12 residues. The V end was cut by 1 base, the J end by 5 bases, with 6 bases between.